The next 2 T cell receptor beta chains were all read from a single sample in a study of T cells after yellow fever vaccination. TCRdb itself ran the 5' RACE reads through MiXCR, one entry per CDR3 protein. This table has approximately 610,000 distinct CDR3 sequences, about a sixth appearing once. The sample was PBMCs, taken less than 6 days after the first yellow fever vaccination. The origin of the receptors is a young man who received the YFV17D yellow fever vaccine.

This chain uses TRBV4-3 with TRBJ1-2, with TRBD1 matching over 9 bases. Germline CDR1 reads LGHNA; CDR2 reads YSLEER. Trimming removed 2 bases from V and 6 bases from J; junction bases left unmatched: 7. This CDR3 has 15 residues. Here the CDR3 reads CASSQFGTGTNGYTF. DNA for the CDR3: TGCGCCAGCAGCCAATTCGGGACAGGGACTAATGGCTACACCTTC.

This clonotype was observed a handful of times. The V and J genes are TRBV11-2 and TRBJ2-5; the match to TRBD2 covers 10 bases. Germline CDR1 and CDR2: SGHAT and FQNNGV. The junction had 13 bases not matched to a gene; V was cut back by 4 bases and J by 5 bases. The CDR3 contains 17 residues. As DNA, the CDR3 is TGTGCCAGCAGCTCCGGCTCTAGCGGGGGACTTCGGGAGACCCAGTACTTC. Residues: CASSSGSSGGLRETQYF.